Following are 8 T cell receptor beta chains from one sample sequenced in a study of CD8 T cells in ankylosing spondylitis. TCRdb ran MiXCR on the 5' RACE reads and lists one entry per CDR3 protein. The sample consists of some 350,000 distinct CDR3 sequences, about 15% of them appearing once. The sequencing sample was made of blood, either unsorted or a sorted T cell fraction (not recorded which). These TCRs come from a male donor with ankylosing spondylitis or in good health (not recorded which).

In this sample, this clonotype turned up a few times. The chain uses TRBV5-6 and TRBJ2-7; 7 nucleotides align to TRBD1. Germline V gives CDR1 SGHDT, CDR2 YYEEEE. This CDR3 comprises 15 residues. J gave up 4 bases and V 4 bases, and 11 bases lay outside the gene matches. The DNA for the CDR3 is TGTGCCAGCAGCCTCCTGGACAGGTTGAAATACGAGCAGTACTTC. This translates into CASSLLDRLKYEQYF.

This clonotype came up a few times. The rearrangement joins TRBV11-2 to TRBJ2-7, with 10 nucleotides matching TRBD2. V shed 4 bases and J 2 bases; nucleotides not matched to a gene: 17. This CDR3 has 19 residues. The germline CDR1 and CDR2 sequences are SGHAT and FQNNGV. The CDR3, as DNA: TGTGCCAGCAGCTCCTACACAACTAGCGGGGCAGCATCCACCTACGAGCAGTACTTC. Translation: CASSSYTTSGAASTYEQYF.

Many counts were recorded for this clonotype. CDR3 DNA: TGTGCCAGCACCTCCCGAAGCAATCAGCCCCAGCATTTT. This gives the protein CASTSRSNQPQHF. The chain links TRBV6-2 or TRBV6-3 to TRBJ1-5; D not certain. Germline V gene sequence: CDR1 MNHEY, CDR2 SVGEGT. Trimming removed 7 bases from V and 1 base from J, with 8 bases in between. This CDR3 region has 13 residues.

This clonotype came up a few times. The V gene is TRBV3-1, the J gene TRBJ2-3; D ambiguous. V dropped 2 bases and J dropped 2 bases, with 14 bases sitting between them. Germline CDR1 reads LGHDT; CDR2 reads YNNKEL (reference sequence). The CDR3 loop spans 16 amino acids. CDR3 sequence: CASSQLPGPNTDTQYF. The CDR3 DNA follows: TGTGCCAGCAGCCAACTCCCCGGCCCGAACACAGATACGCAGTATTTT.

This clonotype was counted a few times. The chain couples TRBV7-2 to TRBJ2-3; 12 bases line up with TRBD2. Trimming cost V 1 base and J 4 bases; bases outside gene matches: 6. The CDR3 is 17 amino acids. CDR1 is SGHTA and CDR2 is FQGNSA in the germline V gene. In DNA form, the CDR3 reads TGTGCCAGCAGCTTAGTGGCTAGCGGGGGGGCATCAGATACGCAGTATTTT. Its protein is CASSLVASGGASDTQYF.

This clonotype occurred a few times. For the CDR3, the DNA is TGTGCCAACCGGGACAGGGACTACAATGAGCAGTTCTTC. As protein: CANRDRDYNEQFF. The chain combines TRBV10-3 with TRBJ2-1; 9 nucleotides align to TRBD1. Germline CDR1 reads ENHRY; CDR2 reads SYGVKD. This CDR3 region has 13 residues. With V trimmed by 10 bases and J by 3 bases, 4 bases remained unmatched.

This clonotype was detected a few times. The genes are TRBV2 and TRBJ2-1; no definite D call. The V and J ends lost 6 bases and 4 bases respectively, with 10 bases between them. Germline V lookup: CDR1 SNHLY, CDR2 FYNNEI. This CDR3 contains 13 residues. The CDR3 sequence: CASSGLEYNEQFF. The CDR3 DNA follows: TGTGCCAGCAGCGGCCTAGAATACAATGAGCAGTTCTTC.

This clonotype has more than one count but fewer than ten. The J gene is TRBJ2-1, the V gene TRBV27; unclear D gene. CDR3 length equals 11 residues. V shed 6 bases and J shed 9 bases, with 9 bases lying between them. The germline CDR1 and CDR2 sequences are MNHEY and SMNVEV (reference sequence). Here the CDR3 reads CASRARFEQFF. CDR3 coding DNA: TGTGCCAGCAGAGCCAGATTTGAGCAGTTCTTC.